Below are 31 T cell receptor beta chains sequenced from a single sample in a study of CD8 T cells in Susac syndrome. RNA totalling roughly 0.5 to 1 ug underwent reverse transcription with random hexamers. Each CDR3 protein gets one entry after TCRdb re-called the immunoSEQ multiplex PCR reads with MiXCR. Of some 130,000 distinct CDR3 sequences in the sample, about 93% were seen once. The sample taken for sequencing was CD8+ T cells from PBMCs. Every receptor here comes from a human donor with multiple sclerosis.

This chain connects TRBV18 to TRBJ2-3, with D unresolved. Trimming cost V 3 bases and J 5 bases, with 12 bases left between them. The CDR3 totals 14 residues. Germline V gene lookup returns CDR1 KGHSH and CDR2 LQKENI. CDR3 residues: CASSPTETQDTQYF. CDR3 DNA sequence: TGTGCCAGCTCACCGACGGAAACACAAGATACGCAGTATTTT.

This clonotype is a singleton in its sample. V gene TRBV29-1 combines with J gene TRBJ2-2; D perhaps matches TRBD1 (6 bases). This CDR3 has 12 residues. V was pared by 7 bases and J by 6 bases, with 12 bases between. Germline loops: CDR1 SQVTM, CDR2 ANQGSEA. CDR3: CSALQGSGELFF. The CDR3, as DNA: TGCAGCGCCTTACAGGGTTCCGGGGAGCTGTTTTTT.

The chain is built from TRBV4-1 and TRBJ1-2; TRBD1 matches at 7 bases. The CDR3 sequence is 15 residues long. Trimming at V came to 1 base and at J to 2 bases, leaving 4 bases not matched to a gene. Germline V gene sequence: CDR1 MGHRA, CDR2 YSYEKL. CDR3 sequence reads: CASSQGTGVNYGYTF. CDR3 in DNA: TGCGCCAGCAGCCAAGGAACAGGGGTCAACTATGGCTACACCTTC.

This clonotype occurred a few times. The chain joins TRBV29-1 to TRBJ1-1; D not certain. V shed 4 bases and J shed 2 bases, with 8 bases lying between them. CDR1 and CDR2 from the germline V gene are SQVTM and ANQGSEA. This CDR3 contains 12 residues. The CDR3 region has the DNA TGCAGCGTTGTCGGTGGAAACACTGAAGCTTTCTTT. Its protein product is CSVVGGNTEAFF.

This clonotype occurred once. V gene TRBV1 combines with J gene TRBJ2-3; the D call in the table, TRBD1, was not verified against the DNA. TRBV1 counts as a pseudogene. The CDR3 loop spans 16 amino acids. CDR3 region: CTSSQEPQGRRHTQYF. Written as DNA, the CDR3 is TGCACCAGCAGCCAAGAGCCCCAGGGAAGGCGCCATACGCAGTATTTT.

This rearrangement joins TRBV29-1 to TRBJ1-2; D is uncertain. Germline V gene lookup returns CDR1 SQVTM and CDR2 ANQGSEA. The CDR3 runs 12 residues. With 6 bases removed from V and 4 bases from J, the gap between germline ends came to 12 bases. CDR3 in DNA: TGCAGCGTCGAGCCCCAGTTCTATGGCTACACCTTC. It encodes CSVEPQFYGYTF.

This clonotype was observed once. The CDR3 bases are TGTGCCAGCAGGTACACAGGGACCTACGAGCAGTACTTC. Translated, it gives CASRYTGTYEQYF. The chain is built from TRBV27 and TRBJ2-7; D is perhaps TRBD1 (6 bases). With 6 bases removed from V and 2 bases from J, the gap between germline ends came to 11 bases. The germline V gene encodes CDR1 MNHEY and CDR2 SMNVEV (reference sequence). This CDR3 region has 13 residues.

V is TRBV28 and J is TRBJ2-3; 8 nucleotides agree with TRBD2. This CDR3 is 15 amino acids long. Unmatched junction bases numbered 7, after V lost 3 bases and J lost 5 bases. CDR1 is MDHEN, CDR2 SYDVKM, per germline. The CDR3 nucleotides read TGTGCCAGCAGTTTGAGCGGGAGCGGGGGAGATACGCAGTATTTT. This sequence encodes CASSLSGSGGDTQYF.

About this clonotype: One end of the junction does not line up with germline, which may come from a read error. The V and J genes are TRBV11-2 and TRBJ2-7; D uncertain. Germline values: CDR1 SGHAT, CDR2 FQNNGV. The CDR3 runs to 12 residues. As DNA, the CDR3 is TGTGCCAGCAGCTTTTTCATCGAGACACGACACTTC. This sequence encodes CASSFFIETRHF.

The CDR3, as DNA: TGTGCCAGCAGTTTAGGAGGGAAGAACACCGGGGAGCTGTTTTTT. Translating gives CASSLGGKNTGELFF. This chain uses TRBV27 with TRBJ2-2; a weak D match, TRBD2 (6 bases). The CDR3 has 15 residues. The germline V gene has CDR1 MNHEY and CDR2 SMNVEV (reference sequence). V was cut by 2 bases and J by 1 base, with 8 bases left in between.

This clonotype has just a few counts. The V and J genes are TRBV5-4 and TRBJ2-1; D ambiguous. V was trimmed by 0 bases and J by 3 bases, leaving 4 bases between them. Germline-derived CDR1 and CDR2 are SGHNT and YYREEE (reference sequence). The CDR3 totals 13 residues. The CDR3 region is CASSLGDYNEQFF. The CDR3 DNA follows: TGTGCCAGCAGCTTGGGGGACTACAATGAGCAGTTCTTC.

The J gene is TRBJ1-5, the V gene TRBV7-9; perhaps TRBD1 as D (6 bases). CDR1 is SEHNR, CDR2 FQNEAQ, per germline (reference sequence). CDR3 length equals 14 residues. V lost 5 bases, J lost 5 bases, and 13 bases lay in between. The CDR3 sequence is CASSPQGTHQPQHF. CDR3 nucleotide sequence: TGTGCCAGCAGCCCCCAGGGGACGCATCAGCCCCAGCATTTT.

This sequence joins TRBV5-3 and TRBJ2-1; 8 bases are a match to TRBD1. TRBV5-3 falls under the ORF class, with uncertain function. The ends lost 3 bases at V and 7 bases at J; junction bases unmatched: 3. CDR3 size: 13 residues. CDR3 coding DNA: TGTGCCAGAAGCTCCAGGGGGCGAAATGAGCAGTTCTTC. It translates to CARSSRGRNEQFF.

CDR3 loop: CSARMTGVYNEQFF. The CDR3, as DNA: TGCAGTGCTAGAATGACTGGGGTGTACAATGAGCAGTTCTTC. The genes are TRBV20-1 and TRBJ2-1; D remains ambiguous. V was clipped by 2 bases and J by 4 bases, with 12 bases between them. CDR1 and CDR2 (germline): DFQATT, SNEGSKA (reference sequence). The CDR3 loop spans 14 amino acids.

The genes are TRBV7-6 and TRBJ2-7, with D tentatively TRBD1 (6 bases). CDR1 and CDR2 (germline): SGHVS, FNYEAQ. V lost 4 bases to trimming and J lost 5 bases, with 9 bases between them. The CDR3 is made up of 12 amino acids. As DNA, the CDR3 is TGTGCCAGCAGCTCATCAGGGGACGAGCAGTACTTC. Translated, it gives CASSSSGDEQYF.

The rearrangement uses TRBV6-2 or TRBV6-3 and TRBJ1-1; no definite D call. Germline V gene sequence: CDR1 MNHEY, CDR2 SVGEGT. The V end was cut by 5 bases, the J end by 4 bases, with 11 bases between. This CDR3 comprises 13 residues. The CDR3 nucleotides are TGTGCCAGCAGTAGGATGTTGAGCACTGAAGCTTTCTTT. Its translation: CASSRMLSTEAFF.

This clonotype was seen only once. The genes are TRBV20-1 and TRBJ2-2, with TRBD2 matching over 12 bases. This CDR3 comprises 16 residues. Germline-derived CDR1 and CDR2 are DFQATT and SNEGSKA (reference sequence). V lost 3 bases to trimming and J lost 5 bases; unmatched junction nucleotides: 7. CDR3 amino acids: CSARSSGRAATGELFF. The CDR3 DNA is TGCAGTGCTAGGTCTAGCGGGAGGGCCGCAACCGGGGAGCTGTTTTTT.

This clonotype was picked up one time. The chain couples TRBV30 to TRBJ1-2; the D gene is possibly TRBD1 (5 bases). V lost 0 bases and J 6 bases, leaving 11 bases between the germline ends. The CDR3 covers 13 residues. The germline V gene has CDR1 GTSNPN and CDR2 SVGIG (reference sequence). CDR3 residues: CAWSVGEPDGYTF. The CDR3, as DNA: TGTGCCTGGAGTGTAGGGGAACCCGATGGCTACACCTTC.

The chain carries TRBV27 and TRBJ2-7; tentatively, D is TRBD1 (6 bases). This CDR3 spans 13 amino acids. Trimming pared 6 bases from V and 6 bases from J, leaving 15 bases between. Per the germline V gene, CDR1 is MNHEY and CDR2 is SMNVEV (reference sequence). CDR3 bases: TGTGCCAGCAGATACATAACAGGGACCGAGCAGTACTTC. This encodes CASRYITGTEQYF.

CDR3 coding DNA: TGTGCCAGCAGCCAAGATGGTGCCCCAGGGGAGACCCAGTACTTC. This translates into CASSQDGAPGETQYF. V usage is TRBV3-1 and J usage is TRBJ2-5; possible D gene TRBD1, 5 bases. The CDR3 extends over 15 amino acids. Germline assignment: CDR1 LGHDT and CDR2 YNNKEL (reference sequence). The V and J ends lost 0 bases and 5 bases respectively, with 13 bases between them.

The chain uses TRBV24-1 and TRBJ1-5; D may be TRBD1 (5 bases). Germline V gene data show CDR1 as KGHDR and CDR2 as SFDVKD. This CDR3 is built from 14 residues. The V and J ends lost 5 bases and 2 bases respectively, with 9 bases between them. DNA for the CDR3: TGTGCCACCAGTGTAGGGGTAGGCAATCAGCCCCAGCATTTT. Encoded protein: CATSVGVGNQPQHF.

CDR3 DNA sequence: TGTGCCAGCAACGGTACTAGCGGGTTCCTGTTCTTC. Translation: CASNGTSGFLFF. The chain is built from TRBV3-1 and TRBJ2-1; 9 positions agree with TRBD2. The trim removed 7 bases at V and 15 bases at J, leaving 10 bases unmatched. This CDR3 contains 12 residues. Per the germline V gene, CDR1 is LGHDT and CDR2 is YNNKEL (reference sequence).

The chain uses TRBV27 and TRBJ2-1; the D gene is possibly TRBD2 (6 bases). Trimming left V 6 bases short and J 3 bases short, with 12 bases between. Per the germline V gene, CDR1 is MNHEY and CDR2 is SMNVEV (reference sequence). The CDR3 sequence is 14 residues long. The CDR3 region is CASRGGIGYNEQFF. CDR3 nucleotide sequence: TGTGCCAGCAGGGGCGGGATAGGCTACAATGAGCAGTTCTTC.

This chain uses TRBV4-2 with TRBJ1-3, with D hard to call. V lost 1 base and J lost 0, with 10 bases in between. The CDR3 extends over 16 amino acids. Germline V gives CDR1 LGHNA, CDR2 YNFKEQ. This chain's CDR3 is CASSQVDVNSGNTIYF. CDR3 coding DNA: TGTGCCAGCAGCCAAGTGGACGTGAACTCTGGAAACACCATATATTTT.

The chain recombines TRBV5-1 with TRBJ1-1; D is ambiguous. From germline, CDR1 is SGHRS and CDR2 YFSETQ. The CDR3 length is 13 residues. Trimming shortened V by 5 bases and J by 7 bases, and 15 bases separated the two germline ends. The chain's CDR3 is CASRLSRPDEAFF. In DNA form, the CDR3 reads TGCGCCAGCAGATTGTCTAGACCGGATGAAGCTTTCTTT.

V usage is TRBV12-3 or TRBV12-4 and J usage is TRBJ2-1; 9 nucleotides match TRBD2. V was pared by 6 bases and J by 9 bases, with 9 bases of the junction left unmatched. The CDR3 length is 14 residues. For the CDR3, the DNA is TGTGCCAGCAGCGAGCCGGGACTAGCAGTTGAGCAGTTCTTC. Its translation: CASSEPGLAVEQFF.

The chain couples TRBV12-3 or TRBV12-4 to TRBJ2-7; D gene ambiguous. The germline V and J ends were trimmed by 6 bases and 1 base, with 16 bases remaining between them. The CDR3 extends over 15 amino acids. The CDR3 region has the DNA TGTGCCAGCAGCAGACCGTCAAAAGGGTCCTACGAGCAGTACTTC. Encoded protein: CASSRPSKGSYEQYF.

The chain combines TRBV6-2 or TRBV6-3 with TRBJ1-1; 8 bases line up with TRBD1. V shed 6 bases, J shed 7 bases, and the junction held 7 bases outside the gene matches. The germline gives CDR1 MNHEY, CDR2 SVGEGT. The CDR3 runs to 13 residues. CDR3 nucleotide sequence: TGTGCCAGCAGATTTACAGGGGGATATGAAGCTTTCTTT. It yields the protein CASRFTGGYEAFF.

The rearrangement joins TRBV6-5 to TRBJ2-2; D uncertain. This CDR3 comprises 11 residues. V shed 2 bases and J shed 7 bases, with 2 bases lying between them. Germline V CDR1 and CDR2: MNHEY, SVGAGI. CDR3 sequence (DNA): TGTGCCAGCAGTTACGACGGGGAGCTGTTTTTT. This encodes CASSYDGELFF.

The chain recombines TRBV2 with TRBJ1-1; D might be TRBD1 (5 bases). V dropped 7 bases and J dropped 1 base, with 13 bases sitting between them. Germline CDR1 reads SNHLY; CDR2 reads FYNNEI. This CDR3 has 14 residues. The CDR3 loop reads CASILGVGNTEAFF. The CDR3 DNA follows: TGTGCCAGCATTCTAGGGGTAGGGAACACTGAAGCTTTCTTT.

The chain is built from TRBV6-5 and TRBJ2-7, with D maybe TRBD2 (6 bases). Trimming left V 2 bases short and J 3 bases short, with 14 bases between. This CDR3 has 15 amino acids. CDR1 is MNHEY and CDR2 is SVGAGI in the germline V gene. Here the CDR3 DNA reads TGTGCCAGCAGTTACGGCGGGGTTGACGGCTACGAGCAGTACTTC. It encodes CASSYGGVDGYEQYF.